The rows below give T cell receptor beta chains drawn from one sample of a study of cytomegalovirus exposure and HLA in healthy donors. Assay: immunoSEQ multiplex PCR; the TCRdb copy retains only in-frame clones and omits some. The data hold some 180,000 clones, with about four fifths observed a single time. Sequencing input: PBMCs. The origin of the receptors is a female donor in good health and CMV-seronegative. Each CDR3 is given with its conserved first and last residue. Each record gives: V gene, clone size, D gene, J gene, CDR3 protein, CDR3 DNA. The D gene is left open where the match is weak. Clone size is given for some rows only: seen once, a few or many times, or a class if the clone is expanded.

TRBV6-5,.,TRBD2,TRBJ2-7,CASSYTSGTYEQYF,TGTGCCAGCAGTTATACTAGCGGGACCTACGAGCAGTACTTC
TRBV11-3,few,TRBD2,TRBJ2-1,CASSFSGGARIDNEQFF,TGTGCCAGCAGTTTTAGCGGGGGGGCCAGGATCGACAATGAGCAGTTCTTC
TRBV7-2,.,.,TRBJ2-7,CASSRTRDSSYEQYF,TGTGCCAGCAGCCGCACGCGGGACAGCTCCTACGAGCAGTACTTC
TRBV27,.,TRBD1,TRBJ1-4,CASSPQGAGEKLFF,TGTGCCAGCAGTCCACAGGGGGCCGGTGAAAAACTGTTTTTT
TRBV10-1,.,TRBD1,TRBJ2-1,CASNRDRGRYNEQFF,TGCGCCAGCAACCGGGACAGGGGCCGTTACAATGAGCAGTTCTTC
TRBV6-6,few,.,TRBJ2-7,CASSSLTDYEQYF,TGTGCCAGCAGTTCACTAACCGACTACGAGCAGTACTTC
TRBV18,once,.,TRBJ1-1,CASSLQSTANTEAFF,TGTGCCAGCTCACTACAATCGACAGCGAACACTGAAGCTTTCTTT
TRBV6-5,few,TRBD1,TRBJ2-7,CASSPGQGRSYEQYF,TGTGCCAGCAGCCCCGGACAGGGACGTTCCTACGAGCAGTACTTC
TRBV18,.,.,TRBJ2-1,CASSPGGANEQFF,TGTGCCAGCTCACCAGGGGGGGCGAATGAGCAGTTCTTC
TRBV2,.,TRBD1,TRBJ2-2,CASSPTDRGLNTGELFF,TGTGCCAGCAGCCCCACCGACAGGGGGCTAAACACCGGGGAGCTGTTTTTT
TRBV11-2,.,.,TRBJ2-7,CASSLVGLTYEQYF,TGTGCCAGCAGCTTAGTGGGACTGACTTACGAGCAGTACTTC
TRBV7-9,few,TRBD1,TRBJ2-7,CSSSLIPGQGYSYEQYF,TGTTCCAGCAGCCTTATACCGGGACAGGGGTACTCCTACGAGCAGTACTTC
TRBV28,few,.,TRBJ2-1,CASRPSMAESNEQFF,TGTGCCAGCAGGCCCTCCATGGCAGAATCGAATGAGCAGTTCTTC
TRBV4-1,.,TRBD1,TRBJ2-7,CASSPEPGQSYEQYF,TGCGCCAGCAGCCCGGAGCCGGGACAGTCCTACGAGCAGTACTTC
TRBV7-9,.,.,TRBJ1-4,CASSGDTTNEKLFF,TGTGCCAGCAGCGGGGACACAACTAATGAAAAACTGTTTTTT
TRBV19,.,.,TRBJ1-3,CASSIAGPSGNTIYF,TGTGCCAGTAGTATTGCAGGGCCCTCTGGAAACACCATATATTTT
TRBV6-6,.,TRBD1,TRBJ2-7,CTSIRQGTAYEQYF,TGTACCAGCATCCGACAGGGGACCGCCTACGAGCAGTACTTC
TRBV6-1,.,.,TRBJ2-1,CASSEYRVYNEQFF,TGTGCCAGCAGTGAGTACAGGGTCTACAATGAGCAGTTCTTC
TRBV28,.,.,TRBJ1-4,CATRGEKLFF,TGTGCAACCCGAGGCGAAAAACTGTTTTTT
TRBV27,few,.,TRBJ2-5,CASSLGTGGQETQYF,TGTGCCAGCAGTCTTGGGACTGGGGGGCAAGAGACCCAGTACTTC
TRBV5-6,few,.,TRBJ2-5,CASSPQYQETQYF,TGTGCCAGCAGCCCGCAGTACCAAGAGACCCAGTACTTC
TRBV6-6,.,TRBD2,TRBJ2-3,CASSYRGGRVPDTQYF,TGTGCCAGCAGTTACCGAGGCGGGAGGGTTCCAGATACGCAGTATTTT
TRBV5-6,.,.,TRBJ2-1,CASSFSGPGREQFF,TGTGCCAGCAGCTTCAGCGGGCCAGGGCGGGAGCAGTTCTTC
TRBV19,.,.,TRBJ1-2,CASRRTDYGYTF,TGTGCCAGTAGAAGGACTGACTATGGCTACACCTTC
TRBV10-3,once,TRBD1,TRBJ1-2,CAITLQGGSSVDGYTF,TGTGCCATCACCTTACAGGGGGGGTCGTCAGTCGATGGCTACACCTTC
TRBV9,.,TRBD1,TRBJ2-7,CASSVAGTGSSYEQYF,TGTGCCAGCAGCGTAGCGGGGACAGGGAGCTCCTACGAGCAGTACTTC
TRBV7-2,.,TRBD1,TRBJ2-7,CASSLVAGQGAEQYF,TGTGCCAGCAGCTTAGTCGCGGGACAGGGGGCCGAGCAGTACTTC
TRBV30,.,TRBD1,TRBJ1-4,CACQQGRGTTNEKLFF,TGTGCCTGTCAACAGGGCAGGGGGACTACTAATGAAAAACTGTTTTTT
TRBV29-1,once,.,TRBJ2-3,CSVTQQVDTQYF,TGCAGCGTTACCCAACAGGTAGATACGCAGTATTTT
TRBV6-6,once,.,TRBJ2-2,CATLDSNTGELFF,TGTGCCACCTTGGACAGTAACACCGGGGAGCTGTTTTTT
TRBV7-9,.,TRBD1,TRBJ2-2,CASSPLVGEGQEYTGELFF,TGTGCCAGCAGCCCACTAGTCGGAGAGGGACAGGAGTACACCGGGGAGCTGTTTTTT
TRBV2,.,TRBD1,TRBJ1-1,CANGQGQAFF,TGTGCCAACGGACAGGGACAGGCTTTCTTT
TRBV5-6,.,TRBD2,TRBJ2-5,CASSLPGLAEETQYF,TGTGCCAGCAGCTTACCGGGACTAGCGGAAGAGACCCAGTACTTC
TRBV6-5,once,TRBD2,TRBJ2-1,CASSYSQRDVYNEQFF,TGTGCCAGCAGTTACTCCCAGCGGGACGTCTACAATGAGCAGTTCTTC
TRBV13,.,TRBD1,TRBJ2-7,CASSSGTGGDEQYF,TGTGCCAGCAGCTCTGGGACAGGGGGTGACGAGCAGTACTTC
TRBV29-1,.,.,TRBJ2-7,CSPFSVSYEQYF,TGCAGCCCTTTCTCGGTTTCCTACGAGCAGTACTTC
TRBV6-1,few,.,TRBJ2-7,CASRKQGVYEQYF,TGTGCCAGCAGAAAACAGGGTGTCTACGAGCAGTACTTC
TRBV18,.,.,TRBJ1-5,CASSPDRNQPQHF,TGTGCCAGCTCCCCCGACAGAAATCAGCCCCAGCATTTT
TRBV27,.,.,TRBJ2-7,CASSPPGGTIYEQYF,TGTGCCAGCAGTCCCCCCGGCGGAACGATCTACGAGCAGTACTTC
TRBV6-1,.,.,TRBJ1-4,CASRRSENEKLFF,TGTGCCAGCAGGAGGTCAGAGAATGAAAAACTGTTTTTT
TRBV19,.,TRBD1,TRBJ1-5,CASSIVQGAGQPQHF,TGTGCCAGTAGTATAGTTCAGGGGGCTGGTCAGCCCCAGCATTTT
TRBV5-1,once,.,TRBJ1-1,CASSLGRGNMNTEAFF,TGCGCCAGCAGCTTGGGAAGGGGTAACATGAACACTGAAGCTTTCTTT
TRBV5-6,.,TRBD2,TRBJ2-5,CASSLISGGQETQYF,TGTGCCAGCAGCTTGATTAGCGGGGGCCAAGAGACCCAGTACTTC
TRBV19,.,.,TRBJ2-1,CASSIDLATGAYNEQFF,TGTGCCAGTAGTATAGATCTAGCCACCGGCGCCTACAATGAGCAGTTCTTC
TRBV6-5,.,.,TRBJ1-2,CASSSNAGEKGYGYTF,TGTGCCAGCAGTTCAAATGCAGGGGAAAAGGGCTATGGCTACACCTTC